This TCR beta chain comes out of a study of sequential checkpoint blockade in melanoma. Overall study: Around 90 pretreatment tumor DNA samples were TCRβ immunosequenced. Twenty-two patients had tumor biopsies before treatment and at week 13. Study-level results: T-cell fraction and clonality followed PD-L1 and CD8+ counts, not mutational load. Response in arm A was associated with pretreatment TIL clonality.

CDR1 and CDR2 from the germline V gene are SGDLS and YYNGEE. The CDR3 extends over 13 amino acids. Between the trimmed V and J ends, which lost 0 bases and 8 bases, there was a span of 9 bases. In this sample, this clone is medium-sized. The antigen remains unidentified. The identical CDR3 is also encoded by other nucleotide sequences in the sample. This table comes from immunoSEQ multiplex PCR, and its TCRdb copy is limited to in-frame clones, with some not included. There are fewer than 2,000 clones in the sample; roughly a fifth occur only once, and around 20% lies in the top ten. Described treatment: randomized to nivolumab then ipilimumab (arm A) or the reverse (arm B).

The V call is TRBV9, the J call TRBJ1-3; D ambiguous. This receptor was identified in a human donor with melanoma. The sample in question was tumor tissue (inferred from file names), obtained from a patient given nivolumab and ipilimumab in sequence. The CDR3 loop is CASSVAGKDTIYF. The CDR3 coding sequence is TGTGCCAGCAGCGTAGCGGGGAAAGACACCATATATTTT.